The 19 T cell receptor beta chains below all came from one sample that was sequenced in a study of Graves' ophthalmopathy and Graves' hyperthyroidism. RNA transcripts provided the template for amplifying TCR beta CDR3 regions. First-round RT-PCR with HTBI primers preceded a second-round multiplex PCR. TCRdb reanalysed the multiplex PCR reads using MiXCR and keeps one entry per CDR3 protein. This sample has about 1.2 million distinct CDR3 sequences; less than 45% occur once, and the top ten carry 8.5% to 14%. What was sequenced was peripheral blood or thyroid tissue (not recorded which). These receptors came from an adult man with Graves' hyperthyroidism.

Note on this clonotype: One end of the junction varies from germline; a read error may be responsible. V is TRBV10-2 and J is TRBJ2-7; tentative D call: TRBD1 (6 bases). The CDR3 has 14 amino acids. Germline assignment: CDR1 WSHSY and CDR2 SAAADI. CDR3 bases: TGTGCCAGCAGGGCATGGACAGAATCCTACGAGCAGTACTTC. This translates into CASRAWTESYEQYF.

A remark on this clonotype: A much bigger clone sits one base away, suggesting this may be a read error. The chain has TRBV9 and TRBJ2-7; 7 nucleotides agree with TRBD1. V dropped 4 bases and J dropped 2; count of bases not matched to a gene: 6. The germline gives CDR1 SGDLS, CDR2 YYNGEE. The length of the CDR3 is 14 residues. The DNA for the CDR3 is TGTGCCAGCAGCTTCTCCGGGACAGCCTACGAGCAGTACTTC. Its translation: CASSFSGTAYEQYF.

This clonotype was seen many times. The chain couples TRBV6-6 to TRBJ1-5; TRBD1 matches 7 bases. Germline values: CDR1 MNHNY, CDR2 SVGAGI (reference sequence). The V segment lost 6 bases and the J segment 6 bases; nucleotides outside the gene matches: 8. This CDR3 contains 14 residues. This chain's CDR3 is CASRPGQESQPQHF. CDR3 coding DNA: TGTGCCAGCAGGCCCGGACAGGAAAGTCAGCCCCAGCATTTT.

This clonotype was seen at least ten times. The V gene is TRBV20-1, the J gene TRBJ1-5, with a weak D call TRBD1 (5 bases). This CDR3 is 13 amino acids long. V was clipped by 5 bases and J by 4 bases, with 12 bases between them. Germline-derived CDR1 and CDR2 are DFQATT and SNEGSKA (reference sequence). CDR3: CSAARDPNQPQHF. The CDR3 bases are TGCAGTGCTGCCAGGGACCCAAATCAGCCCCAGCATTTT.

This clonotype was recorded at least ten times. The CDR3 loop is CSGSRGANTEAFF. Here the CDR3 DNA reads TGCAGCGGGAGTAGGGGGGCGAACACTGAAGCTTTCTTT. V is TRBV29-1 and J is TRBJ1-1, with D possibly matching TRBD1 (6 bases). Germline lookup yields CDR1 SQVTM and CDR2 ANQGSEA. Trimming shortened V by 7 bases and J by 1 base, and 13 bases separated the two germline ends. The CDR3 is 13 residues long.

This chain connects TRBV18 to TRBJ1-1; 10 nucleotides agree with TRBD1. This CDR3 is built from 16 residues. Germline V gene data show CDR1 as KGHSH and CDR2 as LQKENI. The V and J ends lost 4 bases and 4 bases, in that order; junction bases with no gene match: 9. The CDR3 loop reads CASSLRDRGYGTEAFF. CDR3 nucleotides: TGTGCCAGCTCACTCCGGGACAGGGGTTATGGCACTGAAGCTTTCTTT. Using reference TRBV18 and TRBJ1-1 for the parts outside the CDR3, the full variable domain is NAGVMQNPRHLVRRRGQEARLRCSPMKGHSHVYWYRQLPEEGLKFMVYLQKENIIDESGMPKERFSAEFPKEGPSILRIQQVVRGDSAAYFCASSLRDRGYGTEAFFGQGTRLTVV.

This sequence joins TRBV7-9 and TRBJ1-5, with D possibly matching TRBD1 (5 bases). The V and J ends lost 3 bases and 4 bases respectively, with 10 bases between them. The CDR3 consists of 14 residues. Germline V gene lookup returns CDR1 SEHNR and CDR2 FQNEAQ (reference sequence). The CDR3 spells CASSFGTLNQPQHF. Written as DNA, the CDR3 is TGTGCCAGCAGCTTTGGGACTCTAAATCAGCCCCAGCATTTT.

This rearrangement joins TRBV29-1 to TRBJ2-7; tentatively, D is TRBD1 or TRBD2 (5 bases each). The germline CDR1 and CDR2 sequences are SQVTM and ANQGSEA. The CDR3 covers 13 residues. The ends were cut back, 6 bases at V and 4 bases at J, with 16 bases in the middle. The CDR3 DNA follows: TGCAGCGTGACCCGGGACGTCTCTTACGAGCAGTACTTC. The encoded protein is CSVTRDVSYEQYF.

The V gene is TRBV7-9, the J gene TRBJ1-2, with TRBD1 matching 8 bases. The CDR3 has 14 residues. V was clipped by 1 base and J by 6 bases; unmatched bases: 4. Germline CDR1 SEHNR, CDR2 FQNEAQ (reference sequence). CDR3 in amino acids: CASSLDLQGDGYTF. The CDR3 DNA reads TGTGCCAGCAGCTTAGACCTACAGGGGGATGGCTACACCTTC.

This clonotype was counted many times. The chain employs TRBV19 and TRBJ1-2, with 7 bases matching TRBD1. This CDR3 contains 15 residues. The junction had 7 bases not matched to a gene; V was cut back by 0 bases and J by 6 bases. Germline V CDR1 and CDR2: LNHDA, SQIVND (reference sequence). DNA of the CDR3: TGTGCCAGTAGTATAGATCAGCGACAGGGTGATGGCTACACCTTC. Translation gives CASSIDQRQGDGYTF.

DNA of the CDR3: TGTGCCAGCAGCCACAATGCCCGCGGACCCACATATGGCTACACCTTC. This gives the protein CASSHNARGPTYGYTF. This chain uses TRBV11-1 with TRBJ1-2, with D unresolved. The CDR3 is 16 amino acids. V was trimmed by 5 bases and J by 5 bases, leaving 21 bases between them. Per germline, CDR1 SGHAT and CDR2 FQDESV (reference sequence).

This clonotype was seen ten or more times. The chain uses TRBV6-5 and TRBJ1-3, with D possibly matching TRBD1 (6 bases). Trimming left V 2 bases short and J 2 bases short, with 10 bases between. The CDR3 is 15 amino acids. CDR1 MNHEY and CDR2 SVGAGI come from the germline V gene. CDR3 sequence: CASSYQTGPGNTIYF. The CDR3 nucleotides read TGTGCCAGCAGTTACCAAACAGGGCCTGGAAACACCATATATTTT.

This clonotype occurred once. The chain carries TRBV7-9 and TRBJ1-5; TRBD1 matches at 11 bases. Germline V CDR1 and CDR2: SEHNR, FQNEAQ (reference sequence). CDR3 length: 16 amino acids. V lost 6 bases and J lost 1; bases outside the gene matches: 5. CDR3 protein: CASRRDRGFSNQPQHF. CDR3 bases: TGTGCCAGCAGGCGGGACAGGGGGTTCAGCAATCAGCCCCAGCATTTT.

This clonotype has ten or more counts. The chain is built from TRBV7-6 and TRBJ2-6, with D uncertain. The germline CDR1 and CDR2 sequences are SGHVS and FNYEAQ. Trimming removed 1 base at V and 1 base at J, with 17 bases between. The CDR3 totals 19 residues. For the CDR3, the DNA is TGTGCCAGCAGCTTAGGGTCTAGGTTGGTGAAATCTGGGGCCAACGTCCTGACTTTC. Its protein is CASSLGSRLVKSGANVLTF.

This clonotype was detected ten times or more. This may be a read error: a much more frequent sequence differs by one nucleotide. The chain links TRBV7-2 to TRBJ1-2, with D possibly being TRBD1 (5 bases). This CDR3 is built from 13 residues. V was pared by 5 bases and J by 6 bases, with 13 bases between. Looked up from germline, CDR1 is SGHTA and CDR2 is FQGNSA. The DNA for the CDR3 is TGTACCAGCAGCCAAGGACGGGGGGATGGCTACACCTTC. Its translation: CTSSQGRGDGYTF.

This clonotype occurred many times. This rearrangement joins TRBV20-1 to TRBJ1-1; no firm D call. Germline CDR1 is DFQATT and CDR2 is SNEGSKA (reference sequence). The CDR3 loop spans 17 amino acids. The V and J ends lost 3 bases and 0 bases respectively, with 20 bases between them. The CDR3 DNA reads TGCAGTGCTAGCATAGGCGGCCTAAGCCAGATGAACACTGAAGCTTTCTTT. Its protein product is CSASIGGLSQMNTEAFF.

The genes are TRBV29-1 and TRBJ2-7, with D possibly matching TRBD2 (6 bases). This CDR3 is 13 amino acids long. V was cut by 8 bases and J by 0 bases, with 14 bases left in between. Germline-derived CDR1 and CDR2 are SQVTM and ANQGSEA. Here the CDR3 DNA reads TGCAGCTTAGGCGGAGGGTTCTCCTACGAGCAGTACTTC. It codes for CSLGGGFSYEQYF.

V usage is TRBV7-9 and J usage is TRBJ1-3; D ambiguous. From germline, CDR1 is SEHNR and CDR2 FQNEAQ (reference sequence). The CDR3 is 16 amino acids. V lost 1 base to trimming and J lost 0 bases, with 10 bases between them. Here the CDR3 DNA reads TGTGCCAGCAGCTTAGTACGGGGTACCTCTGGAAACACCATATATTTT. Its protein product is CASSLVRGTSGNTIYF.

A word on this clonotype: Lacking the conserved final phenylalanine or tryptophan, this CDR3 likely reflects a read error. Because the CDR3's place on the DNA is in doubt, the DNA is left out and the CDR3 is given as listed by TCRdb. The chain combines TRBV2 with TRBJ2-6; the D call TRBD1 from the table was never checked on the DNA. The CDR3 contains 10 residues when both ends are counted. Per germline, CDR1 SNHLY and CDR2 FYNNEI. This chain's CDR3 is CASIRLGGTS.